One and the same sample provided the 17 T cell receptor beta chains below, sequenced in a study of cytomegalovirus exposure and HLA in healthy donors. Primers included in the PCR were 60 Vbeta and 13 Jbeta primers. The protocol was immunoSEQ multiplex PCR, while the TCRdb copy is restricted to in-frame clones and leaves out a portion. Of about 160,000 clones listed, roughly 83% are singletons. Sequenced material: PBMCs. The source of these receptors is a boy aged 2-15 years in good health and CMV-seronegative.

V gene TRBV30 combines with J gene TRBJ1-2; 7 bases align to TRBD1. The J segment lost 4 bases and the V segment lost 1 base, leaving 6 bases of the junction unmatched. This CDR3 is built from 14 residues. Germline CDR1 and CDR2: GTSNPN and SVGIG (reference sequence). This chain's CDR3 is CAWSEGGQSYGYTF. The CDR3 DNA reads as TGTGCCTGGAGTGAAGGGGGACAGTCCTATGGCTACACCTTC.

The CDR3 loop is CASSDRGDNTEAFF. The DNA of the CDR3 is TGTGCCAGCAGCGACAGGGGGGATAACACTGAAGCTTTCTTT. The genes are TRBV11-2 and TRBJ1-1; TRBD1 aligns across 9 bases. Losses at the gene ends were 5 bases for V and 2 bases for J; bases not matched to a gene: 3. The CDR3 totals 14 residues. Germline V CDR1 and CDR2: SGHAT, FQNNGV. The full variable domain, in which reference TRBV11-2 and TRBJ1-1 provide the parts outside the CDR3, is EAGVAQSPRYKIIEKRQSVAFWCNPISGHATLYWYQQILGQGPKLLIQFQNNGVVDDSQLPKDRFSAERLKGVDSTLKIQPAKLEDSAVYLCASSDRGDNTEAFFGQGTRLTVV.

The chain is built from TRBV13 and TRBJ2-5, with 8 positions matching TRBD1. V shed 5 bases, J shed 0 bases, and the junction held 5 bases outside the gene matches. Germline V lookup: CDR1 PRHDT, CDR2 FYEKMQ (reference sequence). This CDR3 is built from 15 residues. The CDR3 loop reads CASSLRTGNQETQYF. The CDR3 DNA reads as TGTGCCAGCAGCCTCCGGACAGGGAACCAAGAGACCCAGTACTTC. Filled out from reference TRBV13 and TRBJ2-5, the complete variable domain reads AAGVIQSPRHLIKEKRETATLKCYPIPRHDTVYWYQQGPGQDPQFLISFYEKMQSDKGSIPDRFSAQQFSDYHSELNMSSLELGDSALYFCASSLRTGNQETQYFGPGTRLLVL.

V gene TRBV18 combines with J gene TRBJ2-7; TRBD1 might be the D (6 bases). This CDR3 contains 21 residues. Germline V gene sequence: CDR1 KGHSH, CDR2 LQKENI. V was clipped by 3 bases and J by 0 bases, with 30 bases between them. The CDR3 sequence is CASSPPHAGTLEIRSSYEQYF. CDR3 DNA sequence: TGTGCCAGCTCACCCCCGCACGCCGGGACACTTGAAATACGCAGCTCCTACGAGCAGTACTTC.

The CDR3 region has the DNA TGTGCCAGCAGTGCTGCTGGGGCTAACACTGAAGCTTTCTTT. This translates into CASSAAGANTEAFF. The rearrangement links TRBV6-1 to TRBJ1-1, with D perhaps TRBD1 (5 bases). Trimming stripped 4 bases from V and 2 bases from J, with 11 bases between. Looked up from germline, CDR1 is MNHNS and CDR2 is SASEGT. CDR3 length: 14 amino acids.

The J gene is TRBJ2-5, the V gene TRBV4-3, with D possibly being TRBD2 (5 bases). Germline CDR1 is LGHNA and CDR2 is YSLEER. CDR3 length: 18 amino acids. Trimming cost V 3 bases and J 3 bases, with 23 bases left between them. The CDR3 is CASSHRWHVGAFKETQYF. CDR3 DNA: TGCGCCAGCAGCCACCGATGGCACGTGGGAGCTTTTAAAGAGACCCAGTACTTC.

The rearrangement joins TRBV12-5 to TRBJ1-2; the D gene is possibly TRBD1 (6 bases). V lost 4 bases to trimming and J lost 6 bases, with 15 bases between them. The CDR3 has 14 residues. CDR1 and CDR2 from the germline V gene are LGHNT and FRNRAP. This chain's CDR3 is CASGSTGSENGYTF. For the CDR3, the DNA is TGTGCTAGTGGTTCAACAGGGTCCGAGAATGGCTACACCTTC.

This chain uses TRBV2 with TRBJ1-1, with TRBD1 as a possible D gene (6 bases). Trimming pared 6 bases from V and 4 bases from J, leaving 21 bases between. This CDR3 region has 16 residues. Germline lookup yields CDR1 SNHLY and CDR2 FYNNEI. DNA of the CDR3: TGTGCCAGCAGGGTGAAGGCAGGGGCGACTTCCACTGAAGCTTTCTTT. Translation: CASRVKAGATSTEAFF.

A single count supports this clone. The chain is built from TRBV30 and TRBJ2-3; possibly TRBD2 for D (6 bases). V was trimmed by 8 bases and J by 2 bases, leaving 17 bases between them. The CDR3 consists of 14 residues. Looked up from germline, CDR1 is GTSNPN and CDR2 is SVGIG (reference sequence). The CDR3 coding sequence is TGTGCCCATGAGGCGGGGACCGCCACAGATACGCAGTATTTT. Translated: CAHEAGTATDTQYF.

The CDR3 nucleotides read TGTGCCAGTTCAGACGGGGGCTATGGCTACACCTTC. Protein sequence: CASSDGGYGYTF. J is TRBJ1-2 and V is TRBV6-5; maybe TRBD1 (5 bases). Germline values: CDR1 MNHEY, CDR2 SVGAGI. Trimming shortened V by 9 bases and J by 4 bases, and 12 bases separated the two germline ends. CDR3 length equals 12 residues.

This clone occurred a few times. The rearrangement uses TRBV7-9 and TRBJ2-2; 12 nucleotides agree with TRBD2. Trimming removed 5 bases from V and 6 bases from J; junction bases left unmatched: 1. Germline values: CDR1 SEHNR, CDR2 FQNEAQ (reference sequence). The CDR3 has 14 amino acids. Here the CDR3 reads CASSASGGAGELFF. The CDR3 region has the DNA TGTGCCAGCAGCGCTAGCGGGGGGGCCGGGGAGCTGTTTTTT.

The chain carries TRBV28 and TRBJ2-1; TRBD2 aligns across 7 bases. With 6 bases clipped from V and 5 bases from J, the junction kept 4 bases outside the gene matches. The germline gives CDR1 MDHEN, CDR2 SYDVKM. The CDR3 is 13 amino acids. The CDR3 protein is CASRRSGDNEQFF. CDR3 bases: TGTGCCAGCAGAAGGAGCGGGGACAATGAGCAGTTCTTC.

The J gene is TRBJ2-5, the V gene TRBV4-1, with 7 bases identical to TRBD1. Germline trimming cut 1 base from V and 6 bases from J; bases unmatched to any gene: 11. The CDR3 has 16 amino acids. Germline V gene sequence: CDR1 MGHRA, CDR2 YSYEKL. CDR3 bases: TGCGCCAGCAGCCAAGTCGGGTTACAGGGGCGGCAGACCCAGTACTTC. Translated, it gives CASSQVGLQGRQTQYF.

CDR3 loop: CASRAGRDRGLFYGYTF. CDR3 bases: TGTGCCAGTAGAGCCGGCCGGGACAGGGGGCTTTTCTATGGCTACACCTTC. The rearrangement uses TRBV19 and TRBJ1-2, with 12 bases fitting TRBD1. Germline CDR1 LNHDA, CDR2 SQIVND (reference sequence). V was pared by 6 bases and J by 4 bases, with 12 bases of the junction left unmatched. This CDR3 is built from 17 residues. The complete variable domain, with remaining parts taken from reference TRBV19 and TRBJ1-2, reads DGGITQSPKYLFRKEGQNVTLSCEQNLNHDAMYWYRQDPGQGLRLIYYSQIVNDFQKGDIAEGYSVSREKKESFPLTVTSAQKNPTAFYLCASRAGRDRGLFYGYTFGSGTRLTVV.

This chain links TRBV9 with TRBJ2-7; 14 bases align to TRBD2. Unmatched junction bases numbered 9, after V lost 2 bases and J lost 2 bases. In germline, CDR1 is SGDLS, CDR2 YYNGEE. The CDR3 spans 18 residues. The CDR3 DNA reads as TGTGCCAGCAGCGTCGTATTGCGGGGACTAGCGGGAGCCTACGAGCAGTACTTC. Its translation is CASSVVLRGLAGAYEQYF.

This sequence joins TRBV29-1 and TRBJ2-7, with 8 positions matching TRBD1. The CDR3 covers 13 residues. CDR1 and CDR2 from the germline V gene are SQVTM and ANQGSEA. V shed 7 bases, J shed 6 bases, and the junction held 11 bases outside the gene matches. In nucleotides, the CDR3 is TGCAGCGCCTCGGACAGGGAAAAGAGCGAGCAGTACTTC. It is translated as CSASDREKSEQYF.

The rearrangement uses TRBV6-1 and TRBJ1-5, with D perhaps matching TRBD1 (5 bases). The CDR3 extends over 14 amino acids. V was cut by 7 bases and J by 6 bases, with 16 bases left in between. CDR1 and CDR2 from the germline V gene are MNHNS and SASEGT. The CDR3 here is CASTGGVKVQPQHF. In nucleotides, the CDR3 is TGTGCCAGCACGGGGGGGGTAAAAGTTCAGCCCCAGCATTTT.